Listed below are T cell receptor beta chains from one sample, sequenced in a study of radiation and T cells in renal cell carcinoma. The method was immunoSEQ multiplex PCR; TCRdb's version includes in-frame clones alone and lacks a portion of them. The data contain about 130,000 clones, about 81% of them singletons. The sequencing here drew on blood, taken from a patient whose treatment included radiotherapy and nephrectomy. Receptor source: a woman aged 60 to 75 with renal cell carcinoma. CDR3s include the opening cysteine and the closing phenylalanine or tryptophan. A D gene is named only where the DNA matches it firmly. Clone sizes are given selectively: once, few, many, or a class where the clone is expanded.

TRBJ2-3	.	TRBV19	.	TGTGCCAGTAAAACAGGGTTGGGCACAGATACGCAGTATTTT	CASKTGLGTDTQYF
TRBJ2-2	TRBD2	TRBV5-6	.	TGTGCCAGCAACCGCAGACTAGCGGGAGGCCGGGAGCTGTTTTTT	CASNRRLAGGRELFF
TRBJ2-7	.	TRBV7-3	.	TGTGCCAGCAGAATAGGTTTGGGGGGCAACACCTACGAGCAGTACTTC	CASRIGLGGNTYEQYF
TRBJ1-2	TRBD1	TRBV5-4	.	TGTGCCAGCAGCGCGCTACAGGGGGCTGGTGGCTACACCTTC	CASSALQGAGGYTF
TRBJ2-4	.	TRBV11-2	.	TGTGCCAGCAGTTCAACTAGTTCTTTGGAGTACTTC	CASSSTSSLEYF
TRBJ1-1	.	TRBV2	.	TGTGCCAGCAGTGAGCGCAGGGGAGGCACTGAAGCTTTCTTT	CASSERRGGTEAFF
TRBJ2-7	TRBD1	TRBV11-2	.	TGTGCCAGCAGCTTAGCGATCGGACAGGGGAGCTACGAGCAGTACTTC	CASSLAIGQGSYEQYF
TRBJ2-1	TRBD1	TRBV2	.	TGTGCCAGCAGCAAGACAGGGAGTGAGCAGTTCTTC	CASSKTGSEQFF
TRBJ1-6	.	TRBV6-5	.	TGTGCCAGCAGGCGGGCCAGCTCCTATAATTCACCCCTCCACTTT	CASRRASSYNSPLHF
TRBJ2-7	.	TRBV19	.	TGTGCCAGTACCCCGGACAGTAACGTGCCCTACGAGCAGTACTTC	CASTPDSNVPYEQYF
TRBJ2-1	TRBD1	TRBV7-2	.	TGTGCCAGCAGCACCGGGACAGGGAACTACAATGAGCAGTTCTTC	CASSTGTGNYNEQFF
TRBJ2-2	TRBD1	TRBV7-8	once	TGTGCCAACCAGGGAACAGGGGGCACCGGGGAGCTGTTTTTT	CANQGTGGTGELFF
TRBJ1-2	TRBD1	TRBV7-8	.	TGTGCCAGCAGCTTAAGGGGACAGCAACCTAACTATGGCTACACCTTC	CASSLRGQQPNYGYTF
TRBJ2-7	.	TRBV5-1	once	TGCGCCAGCAGCTTGAGGGACACCCAATACGAGCAGTACTTC	CASSLRDTQYEQYF
TRBJ2-3	TRBD2	TRBV29-1	.	TGCAGCGCCGCCCGGGAGGGCGGCACAGATACGCAGTATTTT	CSAAREGGTDTQYF
TRBJ1-1	TRBD1	TRBV28	.	TGTGCCAGCAGTTCCTCTTACCCCCGGACAGGGGAAGCCGAAGCTTTCTTT	CASSSSYPRTGEAEAFF
TRBJ1-2	.	TRBV5-4	.	TGTGCCAGCAGCCCTCGGACAGATCCTAACTATGGCTACACCTTC	CASSPRTDPNYGYTF
TRBJ1-4	.	TRBV7-3	once	TGTGCCAGCAGCTTAACAGGGCCTTCAAGGAATGAAAAACTGTTTTTT	CASSLTGPSRNEKLFF
TRBJ2-5	TRBD2	TRBV7-2	.	TGTGCCAGCAGCTTAGGATCCGGGGGGGCCCCCGAGACCCAGTACTTC	CASSLGSGGAPETQYF
TRBJ2-7	.	TRBV7-3	.	TGTGCCAGCAGCTCTGTGGACCGACCCTACGAGCAGTACTTC	CASSSVDRPYEQYF
TRBJ1-1	TRBD1	TRBV12-5	once	TGTGCTAGTGGTCTTACAGGGGCCCCATTCATTTTATTT	CASGLTGAPFILF
TRBJ2-7	.	TRBV4-2	.	TGTGCCAGCAGCCAAGAGGAACAGACATCCTACGAGCAGTACTTC	CASSQEEQTSYEQYF
TRBJ2-1	.	TRBV9	.	TGTGCCAGCAGCGTCGACAGTCCTACCTACAATGAGCAGTTCTTC	CASSVDSPTYNEQFF
TRBJ1-1	.	TRBV20-1	few	TGCAGTGCTAGTCACACTGAAGCTTTCTTT	CSASHTEAFF
TRBJ2-7	.	TRBV14	.	TGTGCCAGCAGCCAAGGCCAAGGGGTCTCCTACGAGCAGTACTTC	CASSQGQGVSYEQYF
TRBJ2-2	.	TRBV5-1	.	TGCGCCAGCAGCGCCGTCAGTCAGACCGACCCGAACACCGGGGAGCTGTTTTTT	CASSAVSQTDPNTGELFF
TRBJ2-7	.	TRBV4-1	.	TGCGCCAGCAGCCAAGCGGGAGCGCCGCCAAGCGAGCAGTACTTC	CASSQAGAPPSEQYF
TRBJ1-2	.	TRBV9	.	TGTGCCAGCAGCGTAGGCGTACAGGATAACTATGGCTACACCTTC	CASSVGVQDNYGYTF
TRBJ2-3	.	TRBV9	.	TGTGCCAGCAGCGCGGCGGCCCGAAGCACAGATACGCAGTATTTT	CASSAAARSTDTQYF
TRBJ1-5	.	TRBV28	.	TGTGCCAGCAGTTTATTCCGAGGGAGCGAGGGGCCCCAGCATTTT	CASSLFRGSEGPQHF
TRBJ1-2	TRBD1	TRBV6-6	.	TGTGCCAGCAGCCCCCTATCGACAGGGATTAACTATGGCTACACCTTC	CASSPLSTGINYGYTF
TRBJ1-2	.	TRBV27	.	TGTGCCAGCAGGCCCCGTGGGTCCCACTATGGCTACACCTTC	CASRPRGSHYGYTF
TRBJ2-2	.	TRBV9	few	TGTGCCAGCAGCGTAGAAGGGAGTAACACCGGGGAGCTGTTTTTT	CASSVEGSNTGELFF
TRBJ1-2	TRBD1	TRBV27	few	TGTGCCAGCAGTCCTATCCCGTGGACAGGGGCTACGCCCGACACCTTC	CASSPIPWTGATPDTF
TRBJ2-2	TRBD1	TRBV5-1	.	TGCGCCAGCAGCTTGGAAGGACAGGGGAGGGCCGGGGAGCTGTTTTTT	CASSLEGQGRAGELFF
TRBJ1-1	TRBD1	TRBV29-1	.	TGCAGCGTTGAAGGGGGGACAGGGGGCGGCGAAGCTTTCTTT	CSVEGGTGGGEAFF
TRBJ1-5	.	TRBV7-9	.	TGTGCCAGCAGCTTAGCTGTGGGCAATCAGCCCCAGCATTTT	CASSLAVGNQPQHF
TRBJ2-1	TRBD2	TRBV6-5	.	TGTGCCACCGAAGGTGGGGGGGGATTTGAGCAGTTCTTC	CATEGGGGFEQFF
TRBJ1-5	TRBD1	TRBV19	few	TGTGCCAGTAGTGTTTTGACAGGGCTCGATCAGCCCCAGCATTTT	CASSVLTGLDQPQHF
TRBJ2-5	TRBD2	TRBV7-2	.	TGTGCCAGCAGCTTACAGCTAGCGGGAGGGGAGACCCAGTACTTC	CASSLQLAGGETQYF
TRBJ1-4	TRBD1	TRBV5-6	.	TGTGCCAGCAGCCCGACTGGGACAGCGAATGAAAAACTGTTTTTT	CASSPTGTANEKLFF
TRBJ1-5	.	TRBV19	.	TGTGCCAGTCTGCGGAGGTCTGGTCTGAATAGCAATCAGCCCCAGCATTTT	CASLRRSGLNSNQPQHF
TRBJ2-7	TRBD1	TRBV5-1	.	TGCGCCAGCAGCTTAGGACAGGTCTACGAGCAGTACTTC	CASSLGQVYEQYF
TRBJ1-1	TRBD1	TRBV5-1	.	TGCGCCAGCAGCGGGACTTCAGGGGGATTAAACACTGAAGCTTTCTTT	CASSGTSGGLNTEAFF
TRBJ2-7	.	TRBV7-2	few	TGTGCCAGCAGCCGACGGCGGGGAAATGAGGCCACCTACGAGCAGTACTTC	CASSRRRGNEATYEQYF
TRBJ1-4	.	TRBV7-9	.	TGTGCCAGCAGCTTGACATATGGGACTAATGAAAAACTGTTTTTT	CASSLTYGTNEKLFF
TRBJ2-1	.	TRBV9	.	TGTGCCAGCAGCGTAGAAGCCCTATCGGGTGAGCAGTTCTTC	CASSVEALSGEQFF
TRBJ2-1	TRBD2	TRBV25-1	.	TGTGCCAGCAGTGATCCGGGACTAGCGGGTTCCAATGAGCAGTTCTTC	CASSDPGLAGSNEQFF
TRBJ2-5	.	TRBV19	.	TGTGCCAGTAGTATAGATCCAGGGACGGAGACCCAGTACTTC	CASSIDPGTETQYF
TRBJ2-5	.	TRBV5-4	.	TGTGCCAGCAGCCCGAGCTGGGACGTGAGGGAGACCCAGTACTTC	CASSPSWDVRETQYF
TRBJ1-1	TRBD1	TRBV18	few	TGTGCCAGCTCACAGGGGGCGGGCACTGAAGCTTTCTTT	CASSQGAGTEAFF
TRBJ2-1	.	TRBV5-1	.	TGCGCCAGCAGCTTGGCAGGACTAGGGGGAGATTATGAGCAGTTCTTC	CASSLAGLGGDYEQFF
TRBJ1-5	TRBD1	TRBV19	.	TGTGCCAGTAGTGCCCAGGGGGCCTCGAGGCCAAGCCAGCCCCAGCATTTT	CASSAQGASRPSQPQHF
TRBJ1-2	.	TRBV5-1	.	TGCGCCAGCAGCTTGAATTTTATCGATGGCTACACCTTC	CASSLNFIDGYTF
TRBJ1-4	TRBD1	TRBV29-1	.	TGCAGCGTTGCCACCCAGGGGGAGAGAAAACTGTTTTTT	CSVATQGERKLFF
TRBJ1-3	TRBD1	TRBV7-9	.	TGTGCCAGCAGCAACCGGGACAGAGGAAACACCATATATTTT	CASSNRDRGNTIYF
TRBJ1-1	.	TRBV21-1	.	TGTGCCAGCAGCAAAGCGCGGGAGACTCCAGAGATGAACACTGAAGCTTTCTTT	CASSKARETPEMNTEAFF
TRBJ1-1	.	TRBV6-5	.	TGTGCCAGCAGTTACATCGTGGGGTTCACTGAAGCTTTCTTT	CASSYIVGFTEAFF
TRBJ1-2	TRBD1	TRBV28	.	TGTGCCAGCAGTTTGGCAGGGGGCCCGACAACTAACTATGGCTACACCTTC	CASSLAGGPTTNYGYTF
TRBJ2-5	TRBD1	TRBV29-1	.	TGCAGCGGCAAGCAGGGGGCCAGGTCCCAAGAGACCCAGTACTTC	CSGKQGARSQETQYF